The rows below give T cell receptor beta chains drawn from one sample of a study of T cell responses to AZD1222 COVID-19 vaccine. The assay was immunoSEQ multiplex PCR, and TCRdb's table has in-frame clones only and misses some. The sample has around 180,000 clones, 75% to 95% seen once. The source was peripheral blood, collected on day 0 of AZD1222 vaccination. Receptors were obtained from an adult in good health. Each CDR3 is given with its conserved first and last residue. D genes are given only for firm matches.

v_call	d_call	j_call	cdr3_nt	cdr3_aa
TRBV4-3	.	TRBJ1-1	TGCGCCAGCAGCCAAGTCGACAGCCGGAACACTGAAGCTTTCTTT	CASSQVDSRNTEAFF
TRBV7-3	TRBD2	TRBJ2-1	TGTGCCAGCAGCCCGGGGGAGAGCGGGGAGACCTTCTTCAGCTCCTACAATGAGCAGTTCTTC	CASSPGESGETFFSSYNEQFF
TRBV5-4	.	TRBJ2-5	TGTGCCAGCAGCTTAGGGCCGATCCAAGAGACCCAGTACTTC	CASSLGPIQETQYF
TRBV11-2	TRBD1	TRBJ1-2	TGTGCCAGCAGCGTCACAGGGGATCGAGGCTACACCTTC	CASSVTGDRGYTF
TRBV3-1/TRBV3-2	.	TRBJ1-6	TGTGCCAGCAGCCAAAGAATCGGGGGGGGAAAGGCACCCCTCCACTTT	CASSQRIGGGKAPLHF
TRBV5-1	.	TRBJ1-1	TGCGCCAGCATGAAAGAACCGAACACTGAAGCTTTCTTT	CASMKEPNTEAFF
TRBV3-1/TRBV3-2	.	TRBJ1-2	TGTGCCAGCAGCCAAGGAGCAGGGGCTAGCTATGGCTACACCTTC	CASSQGAGASYGYTF
TRBV29-1	.	TRBJ2-5	TGCAGCGTTGAAGACGGCGGCGGAGTGCAAGAGACCCAGTACTTC	CSVEDGGGVQETQYF
TRBV30	TRBD2	TRBJ2-7	TGTGCCTGGAGTAACCTACTAGCGGGGGGACCGCCTTGGGAGCAGTACTTC	CAWSNLLAGGPPWEQYF
TRBV5-4	.	TRBJ1-4	TGTGCCAGCAGCTTGGCCGGGCAGGGTGGTAATGAAAAACTGTTTTTT	CASSLAGQGGNEKLFF